A selection of T cell receptor beta chains follows, all from one sample in a study of neoadjuvant anti-PD-1 for oral cavity cancer. The table came from immunoSEQ multiplex PCR; TCRdb's copy has only in-frame clones and leaves some out. The sample consists of more than 13,000 clones, just under 75% of them appearing once. Sequencing was performed on PBMCs, taken after nivolumab (anti-PD-1) treatment. These receptors all come from a person between 40 and 85 years old with oral cavity squamous cell carcinoma. Each CDR3 is given with its conserved first and last residue. A D gene is named only where the DNA matches it firmly. Part of the rows lack a size; the others show once, few, many or a class for expanded clones.

D	J	size	V	CDR3	DNA
NA	TRBJ1-1	NA	TRBV18	CASSPSEGPVF	TGTGCCAGCTCACCTTCGGAGGGGCCCGTCTTT
NA	TRBJ1-1	NA	TRBV11-3	CASSSAGRATEAFF	TGTGCCAGCAGCTCCGCTGGACGGGCGACTGAAGCTTTCTTT
NA	TRBJ2-2	few	TRBV19	CASASVATNTGELFF	TGTGCCAGTGCCTCGGTGGCGACGAACACCGGGGAGCTGTTTTTT
NA	TRBJ2-3	few	TRBV2	CASRARLWGGTDTQYF	TGTGCCAGCAGGGCACGCCTGTGGGGGGGCACAGATACGCAGTATTTT
TRBD1	TRBJ1-5	NA	TRBV10-3	CAISESRTGGISNQPQHF	TGTGCCATCAGTGAGTCGAGGACAGGGGGTATCAGCAATCAGCCCCAGCATTTT
NA	TRBJ2-7	NA	TRBV5-6	CASSLDIYSYEQYF	TGTGCCAGCAGCTTGGACATCTACTCCTACGAGCAGTACTTC
NA	TRBJ1-5	NA	TRBV10-3	CAISGDGQPQHF	TGTGCCATCAGTGGGGATGGTCAGCCCCAGCATTTT
TRBD2	TRBJ2-3	NA	TRBV5-6	CASSLGLAGGPGTQYF	TGTGCCAGCAGCTTAGGACTAGCGGGGGGGCCGGGTACGCAGTATTTT
TRBD1	TRBJ2-4	few	TRBV6-1	CASSAGGPRNIQYF	TGTGCCAGCAGTGCAGGGGGCCCGAGGAACATTCAGTACTTC
NA	TRBJ2-2	NA	TRBV6-1	CASIPTGEVSGELFF	TGTGCCAGCATTCCGACAGGCGAGGTTTCCGGGGAGCTGTTTTTT
NA	TRBJ2-7	NA	TRBV15	CATSRDVSLEQYF	TGTGCCACCAGCAGAGATGTTTCGCTCGAGCAGTACTTC
NA	TRBJ2-1	NA	TRBV7-8	CASSLMDYVREFF	TGTGCCAGCAGCTTAATGGACTACGTACGGGAGTTCTTC
NA	TRBJ2-6	NA	TRBV6-1	CASSVSRIGAGANVLTF	TGTGCCAGCAGTGTCAGCCGGATAGGGGCAGGGGCCAACGTCCTGACTTTC
NA	TRBJ1-4	NA	TRBV30	CAWSVRANEKLFF	TGTGCCTGGAGTGTACGGGCGAATGAAAAACTGTTTTTT
NA	TRBJ1-3	NA	TRBV14	CASSPLDGGVSRNTIYF	TGTGCCAGCAGCCCCCTTGATGGGGGGGTATCTCGAAACACCATATATTTT
NA	TRBJ2-1	NA	TRBV7-9	CASSSNEQFF	TGTGCCAGCAGCTCAAATGAGCAGTTCTTC
TRBD1	TRBJ2-2	NA	TRBV2	CASKSRGRSGELFF	TGTGCCAGCAAGAGTAGGGGGCGTTCCGGGGAGCTGTTTTTT
NA	TRBJ2-3	NA	TRBV5-1	CASSLDAASDTQYF	TGCGCCAGCAGCTTGGATGCAGCCTCAGATACGCAGTATTTT
TRBD1	TRBJ1-1	NA	TRBV6-5	CASSYTTGVAFF	TGTGCCAGCAGTTACACAACAGGGGTAGCTTTCTTT
TRBD1	TRBJ1-5	NA	TRBV6-1	CASLDRRDQPQHF	TGTGCCAGCTTGGACAGGCGCGATCAGCCCCAGCATTTT